The 3 T cell receptor beta chains listed next were all sequenced from one sample in a study of beta chain features in type 1 diabetes. What was sequenced were expressed TCRB transcripts, since all of the isolated RNA had been reverse transcribed. Generated by immunoSEQ multiplex PCR, the TCRdb table keeps only in-frame clones and is missing some. The sample includes about 340,000 clones, less than 9.5% of them seen just once. The sequenced sample consisted of central memory CD4+ T cells from blood. These receptors all stem from a woman younger than 35 in good health.

This clone was seen ten or more times. The V call is TRBV19, the J call TRBJ2-1, with a tentative D call TRBD2 (6 bases). The V end was cut by 6 bases, the J end by 10 bases, with 16 bases between. CDR1 and CDR2 (germline): LNHDA, SQIVND (reference sequence). The CDR3 length is 13 residues. The CDR3: CASSLSGDSEQFF. As DNA, the CDR3 is TGTGCCAGTAGCCTGTCCGGGGACTCCGAGCAGTTCTTC. The entire variable domain, with the rest obtained from reference TRBV19 and TRBJ2-1, is as follows: DGGITQSPKYLFRKEGQNVTLSCEQNLNHDAMYWYRQDPGQGLRLIYYSQIVNDFQKGDIAEGYSVSREKKESFPLTVTSAQKNPTAFYLCASSLSGDSEQFFGPGTRLTVL.

This chain joins TRBV4-1 and TRBJ2-1; D is possibly TRBD1 (6 bases). The germline gives CDR1 MGHRA, CDR2 YSYEKL. This CDR3 is 16 amino acids long. V was trimmed by 4 bases and J by 0 bases, leaving 13 bases between them. CDR3 DNA: TGCGCCAGCAGCCCAGTGGGGGCTAACTCCTACAATGAGCAGTTCTTC. It yields the protein CASSPVGANSYNEQFF.

This clone was seen more than once but under ten times. The chain has TRBV7-2 and TRBJ1-2; D gene ambiguous. Germline CDR1 reads SGHTA; CDR2 reads FQGNSA. Trimming took off 1 base at V and 4 bases at J, with 7 bases between the two ends. This CDR3 is 13 amino acids long. CDR3 sequence: CASSLVLSYGYTF. As DNA, the CDR3 is TGTGCCAGCAGCTTAGTACTCAGCTATGGCTACACCTTC. Using reference TRBV7-2 and TRBJ1-2 for the parts outside the CDR3, the full variable domain is GAGVSQSPSNKVTEKGKDVELRCDPISGHTALYWYRQSLGQGLEFLIYFQGNSAPDKSGLPSDRFSAERTGGSVSTLTIQRTQQEDSAVYLCASSLVLSYGYTFGSGTRLTVV.